The entry below describes one T cell receptor beta chain. Its specificity is unknown. These data are taken from a study of glioma-infiltrating T cells after dendritic cell vaccination. Study-level information: Dendritic cells derived from monocytes and pulsed with autologous tumor lysate formed the vaccine. General study results and limits: Patients with more pretreatment TILs had longer time to progression and survival.

Up to 2 ug genomic DNA was used for TCRB CDR3 amplification. Using immunoSEQ multiplex PCR, the repertoire was profiled, and TCRdb retains in-frame clones only, with some absent. This table holds some 73,000 clones, more than 65% found once. Before vaccination, two weeks after the third vaccination, and at progression, PBMC were collected. The V gene end was trimmed by 4 bases and the J gene end by 8 bases; junction bases not matched to a gene: 6. CDR1 is WSHSY, CDR2 SAAADI, per germline. There are 14 residues in the CDR3. Material: blood, obtained before dendritic cell vaccination. V is TRBV10-2 and J is TRBJ2-2; TRBD2 matches at 8 bases. The sequence was obtained from a human donor with glioblastoma. The CDR3 DNA reads TGCGCCAGCAGTGCGGGACTAGGGAGGGGGGAGCTGTTTTTT. This encodes CASSAGLGRGELFF.